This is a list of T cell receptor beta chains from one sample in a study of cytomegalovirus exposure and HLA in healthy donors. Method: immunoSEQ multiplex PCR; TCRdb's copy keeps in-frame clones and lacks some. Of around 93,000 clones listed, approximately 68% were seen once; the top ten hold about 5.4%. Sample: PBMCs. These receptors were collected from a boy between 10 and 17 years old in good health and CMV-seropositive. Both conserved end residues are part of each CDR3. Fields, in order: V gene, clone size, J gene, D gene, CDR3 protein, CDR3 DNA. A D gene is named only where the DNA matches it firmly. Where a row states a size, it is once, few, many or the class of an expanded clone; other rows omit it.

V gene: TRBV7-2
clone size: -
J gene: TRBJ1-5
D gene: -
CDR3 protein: CASSLGWGRSNQPQHF
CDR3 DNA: TGTGCCAGCAGCTTAGGTTGGGGCCGCAGCAATCAGCCCCAGCATTTT

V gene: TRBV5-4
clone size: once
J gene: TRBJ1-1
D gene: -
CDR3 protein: CASSLALGGRYTEAFF
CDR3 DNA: TGTGCCAGCAGCTTGGCCTTAGGGGGAAGGTACACTGAAGCTTTCTTT

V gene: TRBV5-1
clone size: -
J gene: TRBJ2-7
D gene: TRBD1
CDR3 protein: CASSLESSGTGFSHEQYF
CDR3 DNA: TGCGCCAGCAGCTTGGAATCTTCTGGGACAGGGTTTTCCCACGAGCAGTACTTC

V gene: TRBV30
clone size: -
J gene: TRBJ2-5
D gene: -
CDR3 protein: CAWSVRRSQETQYF
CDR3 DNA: TGTGCCTGGAGTGTAAGGCGGAGCCAAGAGACCCAGTACTTC

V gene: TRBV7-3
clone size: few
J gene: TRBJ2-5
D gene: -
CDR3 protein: CASSLGGSGETQYF
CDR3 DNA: TGTGCCAGCAGCTTAGGAGGTAGCGGAGAGACCCAGTACTTC

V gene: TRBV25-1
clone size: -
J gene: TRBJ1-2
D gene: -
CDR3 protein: CASSEGLDYGYTF
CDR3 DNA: TGTGCCAGCAGTGAAGGTCTAGACTATGGCTACACCTTC

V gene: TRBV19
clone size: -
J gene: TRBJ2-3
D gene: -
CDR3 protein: CASSPRTCYQYF
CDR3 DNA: TGTGCCAGTAGTCCACGGACATGTTATCAGTATTTT

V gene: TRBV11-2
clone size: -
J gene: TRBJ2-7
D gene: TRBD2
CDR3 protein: CASSFGTSGIYEQYF
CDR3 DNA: TGTGCCAGCAGTTTCGGGACTAGCGGGATCTACGAGCAGTACTTC

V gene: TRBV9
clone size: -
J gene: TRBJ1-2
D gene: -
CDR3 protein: CASAPGGLDGYTF
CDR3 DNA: TGTGCCAGCGCTCCCGGGGGGCTGGATGGCTACACCTTC

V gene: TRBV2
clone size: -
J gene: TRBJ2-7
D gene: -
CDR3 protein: CASSPDITYEQYF
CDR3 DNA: TGTGCCAGCAGTCCGGACATTACCTACGAGCAGTACTTC

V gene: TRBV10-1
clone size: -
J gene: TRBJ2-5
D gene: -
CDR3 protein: CASSESSTGYQETQYF
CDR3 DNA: TGCGCCAGCAGTGAGTCGTCGACAGGATACCAAGAGACCCAGTACTTC

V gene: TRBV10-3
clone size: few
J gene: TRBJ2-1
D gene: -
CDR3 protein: CAISVRESSYNEQFF
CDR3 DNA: TGTGCCATCAGTGTCCGGGAAAGCTCCTACAATGAGCAGTTCTTC

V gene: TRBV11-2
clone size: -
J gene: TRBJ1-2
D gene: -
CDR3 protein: CASSLSTGSGYTF
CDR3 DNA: TGTGCCAGCAGCTTAAGTACAGGGAGTGGCTACACCTTC

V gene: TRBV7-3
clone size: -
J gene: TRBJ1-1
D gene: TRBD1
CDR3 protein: CASSPKTGVNTEAFF
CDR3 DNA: TGTGCCAGCAGCCCCAAGACAGGGGTGAACACTGAAGCTTTCTTT

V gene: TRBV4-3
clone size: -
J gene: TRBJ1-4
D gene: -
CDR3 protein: CASSQGAGATNEKLFF
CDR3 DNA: TGCGCCAGCAGCCAAGGAGCGGGTGCAACTAATGAAAAACTGTTTTTT

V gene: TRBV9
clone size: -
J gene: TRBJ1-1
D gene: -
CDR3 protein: CASSVQSGTEAFF
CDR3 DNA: TGTGCCAGCAGCGTACAATCGGGCACTGAAGCTTTCTTT

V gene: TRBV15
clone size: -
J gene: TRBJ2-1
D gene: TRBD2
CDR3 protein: CATSREVFSGGAYEQFF
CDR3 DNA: TGTGCCACCAGCAGAGAGGTTTTTAGCGGGGGGGCCTATGAGCAGTTCTTC